Listed here are 4 T cell receptor beta chains from one sample, sequenced in a study. TCRdb recomputed calls from the 5' RACE reads with MiXCR, one row per CDR3 protein. The data hold about 6,400 distinct CDR3 sequences, with around 60% observed a single time. The sample comprised tumor-infiltrating memory CD4+ T cells sorted from the breast tumor. Regarding subset: memory CD4+ T cells, CD4+CD45RO+CD25-. Receptors were obtained from a female donor with breast cancer.

This rearrangement joins TRBV7-6 to TRBJ2-7; D is uncertain. The CDR3 totals 15 residues. Trimming removed 0 bases at V and 2 bases at J, with 11 bases between. CDR1 is SGHVS and CDR2 is FNYEAQ in the germline V gene. The CDR3 loop reads CASSLAPGQTYEQYF. CDR3 DNA sequence: TGTGCCAGCAGCTTAGCGCCGGGTCAGACCTACGAGCAGTACTTC. Using reference TRBV7-6 and TRBJ2-7 for the parts outside the CDR3, the full variable domain is GAGVSQSPRYKVTKRGQDVALRCDPISGHVSLYWYRQALGQGPEFLTYFNYEAQQDKSGLPNDRFSAERPEGSISTLTIQRTEQRDSAMYRCASSLAPGQTYEQYFGPGTRLTVT.

CDR3 DNA sequence: TGTGCCAGCAGGGGGCCGGGCACTGAAGCTTTCTTT. This translates into CASRGPGTEAFF. This chain connects TRBV12-3 or TRBV12-4 to TRBJ1-1; a possible D gene is TRBD1 (5 bases). There are 12 residues in the CDR3. Trimming cost V 6 bases and J 4 bases, with 9 bases left between them.

In its sample, this clonotype was seen a few times. J is TRBJ1-3 and V is TRBV4-2, with a possible D match to TRBD1 (5 bases). V was shortened by 6 bases and J by 0 bases, with 18 bases between the two germline ends. The CDR3 runs 17 residues. From germline, CDR1 is LGHNA and CDR2 YNFKEQ. The CDR3 bases are TGTGCCAGCAGTCCCCGACCTGGACATCTCTCTGGAAACACCATATATTTT. Protein sequence: CASSPRPGHLSGNTIYF.

This clonotype appeared a few times. The V gene is TRBV6-6, the J gene TRBJ1-5; TRBD1 is a possible D gene (5 bases). The CDR3 covers 14 residues. V was pared by 6 bases and J by 3 bases, with 12 bases between. CDR1 is MNHNY and CDR2 is SVGAGI in the germline V gene (reference sequence). The CDR3 bases are TGTGCCAGCAGGAGGGGTCGGTCCAATCAGCCCCAGCATTTT. This gives the protein CASRRGRSNQPQHF.